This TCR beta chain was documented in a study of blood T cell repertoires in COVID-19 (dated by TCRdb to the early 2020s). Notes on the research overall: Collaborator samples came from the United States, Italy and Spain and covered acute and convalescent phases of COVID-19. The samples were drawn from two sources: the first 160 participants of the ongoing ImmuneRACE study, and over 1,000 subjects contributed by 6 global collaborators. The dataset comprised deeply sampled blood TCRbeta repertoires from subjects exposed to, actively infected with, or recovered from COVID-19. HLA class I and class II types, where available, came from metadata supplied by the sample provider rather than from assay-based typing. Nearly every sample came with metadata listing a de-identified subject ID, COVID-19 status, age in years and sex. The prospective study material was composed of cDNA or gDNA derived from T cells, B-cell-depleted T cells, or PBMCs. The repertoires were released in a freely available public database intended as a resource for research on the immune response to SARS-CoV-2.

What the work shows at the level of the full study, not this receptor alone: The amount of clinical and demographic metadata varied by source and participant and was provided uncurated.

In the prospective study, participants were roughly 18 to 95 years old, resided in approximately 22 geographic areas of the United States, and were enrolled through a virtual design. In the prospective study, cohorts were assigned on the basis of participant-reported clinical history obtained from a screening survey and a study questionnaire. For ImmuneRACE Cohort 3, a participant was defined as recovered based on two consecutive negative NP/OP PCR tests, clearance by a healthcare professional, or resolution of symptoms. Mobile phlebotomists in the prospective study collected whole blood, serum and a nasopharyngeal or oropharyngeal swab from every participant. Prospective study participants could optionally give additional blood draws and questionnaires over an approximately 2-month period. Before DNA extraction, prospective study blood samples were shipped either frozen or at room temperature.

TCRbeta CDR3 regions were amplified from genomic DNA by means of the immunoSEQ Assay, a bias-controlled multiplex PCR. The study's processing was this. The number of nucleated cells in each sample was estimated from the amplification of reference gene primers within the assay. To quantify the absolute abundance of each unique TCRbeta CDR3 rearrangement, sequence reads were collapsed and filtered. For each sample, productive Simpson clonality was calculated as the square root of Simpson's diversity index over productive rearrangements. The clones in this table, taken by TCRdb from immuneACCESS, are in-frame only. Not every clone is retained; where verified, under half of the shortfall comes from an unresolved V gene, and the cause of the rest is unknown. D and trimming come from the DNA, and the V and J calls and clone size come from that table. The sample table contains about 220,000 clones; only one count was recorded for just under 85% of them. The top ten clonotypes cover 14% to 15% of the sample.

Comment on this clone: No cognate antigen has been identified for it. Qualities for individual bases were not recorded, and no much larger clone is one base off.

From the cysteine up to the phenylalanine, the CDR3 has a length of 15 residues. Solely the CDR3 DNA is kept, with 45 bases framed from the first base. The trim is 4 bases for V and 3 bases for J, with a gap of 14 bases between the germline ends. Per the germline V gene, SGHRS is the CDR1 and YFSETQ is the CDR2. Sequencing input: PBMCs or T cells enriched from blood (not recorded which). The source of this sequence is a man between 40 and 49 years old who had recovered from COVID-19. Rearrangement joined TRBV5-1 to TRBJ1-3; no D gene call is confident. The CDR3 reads CASSPGRPRGNTIYF. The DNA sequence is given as TGCGCCAGCAGCCCGGGTAGGCCTCGTGGAAACACCATATATTTT.